Here is one TCR beta chain with its context. Its target is not known. Sequenced by immunoSEQ multiplex PCR; TCRdb stores in-frame clones only, minus some. The sample lists about 1 million clones; roughly 80% were seen once. The data are from a study of shared clonotypes between healthy human individuals. In the study overall: There were three CD4 naive, three CD4 memory, two CD8 naive and one CD8 memory plates per donor.

Whole-study results and caveats: Several donors had around 5% of their naive CD4 clonotypes in common.

V lost 4 bases, J lost 6 bases, and 13 bases lay in between. The CDR3 covers 13 residues. Germline V gives CDR1 LNHDA, CDR2 SQIVND (reference sequence). The chain employs TRBV19 and TRBJ2-7; tentatively, D is TRBD1 (6 bases). The specimen sequenced was memory CD4+ T cells sorted from blood. Subset in this sample: CD45RA-negative fraction. This TCR was sampled from a man between 18 and 29 years old in good health. The DNA for the CDR3 is TGTGCCAGTAGTACCCTAACAGGGACCGAGCAGTACTTC. Its translation is CASSTLTGTEQYF.